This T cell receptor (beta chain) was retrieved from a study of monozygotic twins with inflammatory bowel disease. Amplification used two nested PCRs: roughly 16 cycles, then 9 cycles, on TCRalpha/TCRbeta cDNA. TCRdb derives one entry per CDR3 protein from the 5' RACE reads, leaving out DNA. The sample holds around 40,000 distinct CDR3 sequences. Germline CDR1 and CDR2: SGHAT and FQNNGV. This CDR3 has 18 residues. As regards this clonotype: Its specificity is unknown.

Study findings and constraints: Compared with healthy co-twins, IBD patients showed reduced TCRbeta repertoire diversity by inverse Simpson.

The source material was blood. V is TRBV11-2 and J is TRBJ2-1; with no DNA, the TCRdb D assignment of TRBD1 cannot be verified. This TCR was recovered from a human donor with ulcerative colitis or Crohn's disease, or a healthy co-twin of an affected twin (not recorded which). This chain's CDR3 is CASTKTRWGARTYNEQFF.